The clone carrying this T cell receptor (beta chain) was seen a few times. Looked up from germline, CDR1 is SGHVS and CDR2 is FQNEAQ. The V end was cut by 4 bases, the J end by 8 bases, with 12 bases between. This CDR3 has 13 residues. This sample is part of a study of regulatory T cells in long-lasting Graves disease. The time point is: newly diagnosed GD, antithyroid drugs for less than 3 months. There was RNA extracted from PBMCs, and the TCR library was made from it. Construction of the TCR beta libraries employed iRepertoire HTBI primers in conjunction with Arm-PCR of CDR3 regions. TCRdb re-analysed the multiplex PCR reads in MiXCR, keeping a single row per CDR3 protein. The sample has roughly 400,000 distinct CDR3 sequences; about 17% are singletons. The sample was also reused in another study, on T cells in Graves' hyperthyroidism and ophthalmopathy.

The clonotype originates from a woman under 30 with Graves disease. This sample comprised peripheral blood mononuclear cells (PBMCs), obtained at new diagnosis, from a patient treated with antithyroid drugs. The chain is built from TRBV7-8 and TRBJ2-1, with D perhaps TRBD1 (6 bases). The CDR3 DNA sequence: TGTGCCAGCAGCTCCCGGGACAACCATGAGCAGTTCTTC. Translating it yields CASSSRDNHEQFF.